This T cell receptor (beta chain) was recorded in a study of T cell responses to AZD1222 COVID-19 vaccine. This clone was recorded only once. Its antigen is unknown. The assay was immunoSEQ multiplex PCR, and TCRdb's table has in-frame clones only and misses some. The sample includes approximately 110,000 clones, approximately 89% of them seen just once. General study findings and limits: Repertoires were obtained only post-peak T cell response. Spike regions recognized by vaccine-associated CD4 TCRs spanned the protein, led by 160-218 and 743-854. A mostly white British donor set with more females was recruited, and clonal diversity was possibly underestimated. Reportedly, close to half of spike-specific TCRs are directed against unmutated variant regions.

The V gene's germline CDR1 is SGDLS and CDR2 YYNGEE. The CDR3 totals 15 residues. V was pared by 4 bases and J by 6 bases, with 7 bases of the junction left unmatched. This chain joins TRBV9 and TRBJ2-7, with TRBD2 matching 13 bases. Source: peripheral blood, taken 28 days after the second AZD1222 dose. The source is an adult who received the AZD1222 COVID-19 vaccine. The CDR3 here is CASSPILAGGREQYF. For the CDR3, the DNA is TGTGCCAGCAGCCCCATACTAGCGGGAGGGCGCGAGCAGTACTTC.